The sequence of this T cell receptor (beta chain) was determined in a study of blood T cell repertoires in COVID-19. On the study more broadly: Material from acute and convalescent COVID-19 was sourced from the United States, Italy and Spain. The cDNA or gDNA used as material had been derived from T cells, B-cell-depleted T cells, or PBMCs.

Original handling: For nucleated cells, counts were estimated from reference gene primer amplification. Assay: immunoSEQ multiplex PCR; the TCRdb copy retains only in-frame clones and omits some. V and J calls and clone size follow that table, whereas D and trimming were derived from the DNA. Of some 200,000 clones listed, about 91% are singletons. Sequenced input: peripheral blood. This sequence was found in a man between 25 and 39 years old with acute or convalescent COVID-19.

The CDR3 nucleotides read TGTGCCAGCAGAAGACAGGGTTGGGAAAAACTGTTTTTT. It codes for CASRRQGWEKLFF. V is TRBV2 and J is TRBJ1-4; 7 bases match TRBD1. Germline V gives CDR1 SNHLY, CDR2 FYNNEI. The CDR3 consists of 13 residues. The J segment lost 8 bases and the V segment lost 6 bases, leaving 6 bases of the junction unmatched. The whole variable domain, filled in from reference TRBV2 and TRBJ1-4, reads EPEVTQTPSHQVTQMGQEVILRCVPISNHLYFYWYRQILGQKVEFLVSFYNNEISEKSEIFDDQFSVERPDGSNFTLKIRSTKLEDSAMYFCASRRQGWEKLFFGSGTQLSVL.